This paragraph reports one TCR beta chain. V gave up 0 bases and J gave up 0 bases, with 11 bases separating them. CDR3 size: 16 residues. Germline V gene lookup returns CDR1 LNHNV and CDR2 YYDKDF (reference sequence). The source of the sample is a study of blood T cell repertoires in COVID-19. The wider study: From T cells, B-cell-depleted T cells, or PBMCs came the material, which was cDNA or gDNA.

TCRdb's copy holds only in-frame clones and misses some; the assay was immunoSEQ multiplex PCR. Of about 150,000 clones in the sample, almost 90% were seen once. Sample: peripheral blood. The clonotype originates from a human donor in a cohort sampled during active COVID-19. V is TRBV15 and J is TRBJ1-1; D uncertain. The chain's CDR3 is CATSRDMARLNTEAFF. The CDR3, as DNA: TGTGCCACCAGCAGAGATATGGCCAGATTGAACACTGAAGCTTTCTTT.